This T cell receptor beta chain was sequenced for a study of cytomegalovirus exposure and HLA in healthy donors. A remark on this clone: The antigen remains unidentified.

Between the trimmed V and J ends, which lost 4 bases and 0 bases, there was a span of 15 bases. The germline CDR1 and CDR2 sequences are SGHDN and FVKESK. The CDR3 is 17 residues long. The PCR ran on 60 Vbeta and 13 Jbeta primers. Sequencing was performed with immunoSEQ multiplex PCR; in TCRdb, only in-frame clones are kept and a portion is missing. The table includes roughly 140,000 clones, around 75% detected once. Regarding the study as a whole: In vitro confirmation showed a few CMV-associated chains to be CMV antigen specific.

This receptor was obtained from a female donor in good health and CMV-seronegative. The V and J genes are TRBV14 and TRBJ1-4, with a weak D call TRBD1 (6 bases). The specimen sequenced was PBMCs. The CDR3 DNA follows: TGTGCCAGCAGCCCCCGGGGGGGCGTTGCAACTAATGAAAAACTGTTTTTT. Its translation is CASSPRGGVATNEKLFF.